This T cell receptor (beta chain) was retrieved from a study of Ad26.COV2.S vaccination and SARS-CoV-2 variants. About the study: Within the COV1001 Ad26.COV2.S trial arm, the donor was enrolled. Dosing was one shot or two shots 56 days apart. Study findings and constraints: Spike-specific TCR breadth was greater after Ad26.COV2.S than placebo.

Note on this clone: As yet, its antigen is unknown.

Treatment denoted: some 19 received Ad26.COV2.S at low or high dose, single or two shots; about 5 received placebo; per-sample allocation not given. Specimen acquisition occurred on day 63 following the initial vaccine or placebo injection. TCRdb's table, derived via immunoSEQ multiplex PCR, lists solely in-frame clones and lacks some. Of some 300,000 clones detected, just under 85% appear once; the ten largest clones hold approximately 2.2%. Germline assignment: CDR1 SEHNR and CDR2 FQNEAQ (reference sequence). Trimming cost V 4 bases and J 7 bases; bases outside gene matches: 15. CDR3 length: 17 amino acids.

The sequencing used peripheral blood, collected in a trial of Ad26.COV2.S vaccine versus placebo. This clonotype was sampled from a person aged 18 to 65 who received the Ad26.COV2.S COVID-19 vaccine or a placebo. The chain recombines TRBV7-9 with TRBJ2-2, with 7 nucleotides matching TRBD1. The CDR3 protein is CASSSGPETGKFGELFF. CDR3 nucleotides: TGTGCCAGCAGCTCCGGGCCGGAGACAGGGAAATTCGGGGAGCTGTTTTTT.